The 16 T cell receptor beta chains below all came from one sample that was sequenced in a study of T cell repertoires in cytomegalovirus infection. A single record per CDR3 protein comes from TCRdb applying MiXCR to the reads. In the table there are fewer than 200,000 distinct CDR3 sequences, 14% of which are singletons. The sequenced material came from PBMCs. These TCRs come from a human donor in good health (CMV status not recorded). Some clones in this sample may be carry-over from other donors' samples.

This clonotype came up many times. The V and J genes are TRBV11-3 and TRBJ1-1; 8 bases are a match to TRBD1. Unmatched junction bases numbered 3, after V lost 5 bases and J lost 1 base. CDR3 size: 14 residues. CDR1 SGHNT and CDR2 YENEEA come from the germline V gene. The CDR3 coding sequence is TGTGCCAGCAGCATGGGACAGGCGAACACTGAAGCTTTCTTT. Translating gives CASSMGQANTEAFF.

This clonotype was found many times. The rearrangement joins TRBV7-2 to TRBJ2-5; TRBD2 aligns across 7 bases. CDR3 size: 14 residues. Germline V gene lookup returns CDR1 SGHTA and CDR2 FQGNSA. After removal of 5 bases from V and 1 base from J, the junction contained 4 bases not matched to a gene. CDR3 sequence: CASSLGGSQETQYF. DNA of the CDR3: TGTGCCAGCAGCCTCGGGGGGTCCCAAGAGACCCAGTACTTC.

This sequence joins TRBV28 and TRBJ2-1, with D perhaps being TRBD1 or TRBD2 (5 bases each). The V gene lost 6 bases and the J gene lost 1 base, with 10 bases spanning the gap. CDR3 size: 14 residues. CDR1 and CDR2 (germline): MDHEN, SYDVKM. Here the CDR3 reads CASSRDPSYNEQFF. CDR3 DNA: TGTGCCAGCAGCCGGGACCCTTCCTACAATGAGCAGTTCTTC.

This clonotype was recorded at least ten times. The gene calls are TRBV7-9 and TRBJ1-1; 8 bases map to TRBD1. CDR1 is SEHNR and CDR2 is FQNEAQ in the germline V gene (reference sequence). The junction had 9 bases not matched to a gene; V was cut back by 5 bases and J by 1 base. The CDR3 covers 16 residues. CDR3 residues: CASSPITGTGNTEAFF. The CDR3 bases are TGTGCCAGCAGCCCTATAACCGGGACAGGGAACACTGAAGCTTTCTTT.

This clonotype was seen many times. The chain's CDR3 is CASRIPGQLNQPQHF. In DNA form, the CDR3 reads TGTGCCAGTAGGATTCCGGGACAGCTCAATCAGCCCCAGCATTTT. The chain uses TRBV19 and TRBJ1-5, with 7 bases fitting TRBD1. This CDR3 region has 15 residues. Germline V lookup: CDR1 LNHDA, CDR2 SQIVND (reference sequence). After removal of 6 bases from V and 3 bases from J, the junction contained 8 bases not matched to a gene.

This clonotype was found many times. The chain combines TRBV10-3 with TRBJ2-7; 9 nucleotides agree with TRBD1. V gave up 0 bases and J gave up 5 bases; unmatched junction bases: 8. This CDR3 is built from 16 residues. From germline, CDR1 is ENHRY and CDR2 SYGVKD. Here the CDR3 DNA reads TGTGCCATCAGTGAGTCTGAAACAGGGGGCCGGGACGAGCAGTACTTC. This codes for CAISESETGGRDEQYF.

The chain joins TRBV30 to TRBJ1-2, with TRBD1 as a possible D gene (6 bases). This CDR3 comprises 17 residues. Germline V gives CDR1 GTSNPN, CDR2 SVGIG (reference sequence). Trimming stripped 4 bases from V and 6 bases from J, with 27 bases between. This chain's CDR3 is CAWIRRGDGSSGNGYTF. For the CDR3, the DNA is TGTGCCTGGATCCGAAGGGGGGATGGTTCGTCGGGAAATGGCTACACCTTC. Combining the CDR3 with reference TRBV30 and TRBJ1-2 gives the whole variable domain SQTIHQWPATLVQPVGSPLSLECTVEGTSNPNLYWYRQAAGRGLQLLFYSVGIGQISSEVPQNLSASRPQDRQFILSSKKLLLSDSGFYLCAWIRRGDGSSGNGYTFGSGTRLTVV.

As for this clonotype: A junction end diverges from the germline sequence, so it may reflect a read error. DNA for the CDR3: TGCGCCAGCAGCACGGGAGAGCGGGGGGGCATCTACGAGCAGCACTTC. Translation gives CASSTGERGGIYEQHF. The chain has TRBV5-1 and TRBJ2-7; TRBD2 aligns across 10 bases. Germline CDR1 SGHRS, CDR2 YFSETQ. The CDR3 contains 16 residues.

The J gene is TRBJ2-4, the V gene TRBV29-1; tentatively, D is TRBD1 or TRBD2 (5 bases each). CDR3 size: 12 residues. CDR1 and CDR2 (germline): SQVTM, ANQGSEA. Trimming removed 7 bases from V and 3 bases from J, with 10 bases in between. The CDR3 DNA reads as TGCAGCGCCACTGGGGGCAAAAACATTCAGTACTTC. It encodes CSATGGKNIQYF.

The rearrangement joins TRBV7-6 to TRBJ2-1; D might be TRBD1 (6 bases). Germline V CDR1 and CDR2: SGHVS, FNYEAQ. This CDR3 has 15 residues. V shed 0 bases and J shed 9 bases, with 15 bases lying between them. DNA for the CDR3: TGTGCCAGCAGCTTAGCAGCAGGGGCGCCTAGTGAGCAGTTCTTC. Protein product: CASSLAAGAPSEQFF.

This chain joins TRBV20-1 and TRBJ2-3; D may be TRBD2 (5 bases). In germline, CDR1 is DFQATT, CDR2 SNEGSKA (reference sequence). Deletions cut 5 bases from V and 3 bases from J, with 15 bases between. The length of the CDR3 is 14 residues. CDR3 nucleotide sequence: TGCAGTGCTCAAGGAGAGCGGATGACAGATACGCAGTATTTT. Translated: CSAQGERMTDTQYF.

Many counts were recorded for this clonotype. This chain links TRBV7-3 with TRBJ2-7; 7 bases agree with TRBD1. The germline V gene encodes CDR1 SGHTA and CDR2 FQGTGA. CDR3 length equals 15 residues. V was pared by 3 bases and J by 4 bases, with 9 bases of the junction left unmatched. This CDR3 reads CASSLMTGPAYEQYF. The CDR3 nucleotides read TGTGCCAGCAGCTTGATGACAGGGCCGGCTTACGAGCAGTACTTC.

The CDR3 loop is CASSLGTSGRTGRGEQFF. The CDR3 bases are TGTGCCAGCAGCCTCGGGACTAGCGGGAGGACGGGAAGGGGTGAGCAGTTCTTC. The V gene is TRBV3-1, the J gene TRBJ2-1; 15 nucleotides align to TRBD2. With V trimmed by 4 bases and J by 9 bases, 13 bases remained unmatched. CDR3 length: 18 amino acids. The germline CDR1 and CDR2 sequences are LGHDT and YNNKEL (reference sequence).

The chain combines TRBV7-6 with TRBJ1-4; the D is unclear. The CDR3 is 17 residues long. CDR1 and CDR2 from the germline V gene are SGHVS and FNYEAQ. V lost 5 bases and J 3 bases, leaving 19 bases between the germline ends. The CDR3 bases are TGTGCCAGCAGCCTCCGCTCAGTCGGGCTCCCTAATGAAAAACTGTTTTTT. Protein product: CASSLRSVGLPNEKLFF.

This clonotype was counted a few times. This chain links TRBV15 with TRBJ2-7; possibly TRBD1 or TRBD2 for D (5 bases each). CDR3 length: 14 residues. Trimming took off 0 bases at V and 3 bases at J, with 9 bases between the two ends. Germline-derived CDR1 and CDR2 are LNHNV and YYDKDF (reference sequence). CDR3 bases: TGTGCCACCAGCAGAGAGAGGGGATTCTACGAGCAGTACTTC. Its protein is CATSRERGFYEQYF. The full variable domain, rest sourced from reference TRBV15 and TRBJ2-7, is DAMVIQNPRYQVTQFGKPVTLSCSQTLNHNVMYWYQQKSSQAPKLLFHYYDKDFNNEADTPDNFQSRRPNTSFCFLDIRSPGLGDTAMYLCATSRERGFYEQYFGPGTRLTVT.

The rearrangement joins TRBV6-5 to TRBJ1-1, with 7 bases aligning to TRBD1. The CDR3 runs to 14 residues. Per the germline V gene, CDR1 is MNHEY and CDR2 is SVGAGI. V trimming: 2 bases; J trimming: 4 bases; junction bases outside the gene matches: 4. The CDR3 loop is CASSYRNRGTEAFF. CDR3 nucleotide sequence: TGTGCCAGCAGTTACCGGAACAGGGGCACTGAAGCTTTCTTT.